The 19 T cell receptor beta chains listed next were all sequenced from one sample in a study of blood T cell repertoires in COVID-19. The method was immunoSEQ multiplex PCR; TCRdb's version includes in-frame clones alone and lacks a portion of them. The sample contains roughly 140,000 clones, 80% of which appear only once. Source material: peripheral blood. All receptors come from a man aged 60-69 years with active or convalescent COVID-19.

This clone is a singleton in its sample. V is TRBV10-3 and J is TRBJ2-1, with D tentatively TRBD1 (5 bases). CDR3 length: 12 amino acids. CDR1 and CDR2 from the germline V gene are ENHRY and SYGVKD. V was pared by 11 bases and J by 8 bases, with 16 bases between. The CDR3 sequence: CARGQGRDEQFF. The CDR3, as DNA: TGTGCCCGTGGTCAGGGCCGGGATGAGCAGTTCTTC.

The genes are TRBV5-5 and TRBJ1-2, with TRBD1 matching 8 bases. Germline V CDR1 and CDR2: SGHKS, YYEKEE (reference sequence). V gave up 2 bases and J gave up 7 bases; unmatched junction bases: 4. This CDR3 is built from 13 residues. Written as DNA, the CDR3 is TGTGCCAGCAGCTTCCAGGGGGCGCTTGGCTACACCTTC. Protein: CASSFQGALGYTF.

The genes are TRBV20-1 and TRBJ1-2; D might be TRBD1 (5 bases). Trimming took 3 bases from V and 8 from J, leaving 16 bases between them. Germline V gene lookup returns CDR1 DFQATT and CDR2 SNEGSKA (reference sequence). This CDR3 spans 13 amino acids. CDR3 loop: CSASRSGLSGYTF. The CDR3, as DNA: TGCAGTGCTAGTCGGTCAGGGCTTAGCGGCTACACCTTC.

This sequence joins TRBV24-1 and TRBJ2-1, with 13 bases aligning to TRBD2. This CDR3 comprises 18 residues. Per germline, CDR1 KGHDR and CDR2 SFDVKD. The junction had 12 bases not matched to a gene; V was cut back by 5 bases and J by 6 bases. The CDR3, as DNA: TGTGCCACCAGTGCCCCCTCCGGGACTAGCGGGACTTCCAATGAGCAGTTCTTC. This codes for CATSAPSGTSGTSNEQFF.

Note on this clone: This sample includes further DNA sequences coding for the same CDR3. This sequence joins TRBV7-2 and TRBJ2-5; D gene uncertain. The germline V and J ends were trimmed by 1 base and 7 bases, with 7 bases remaining between them. Germline V CDR1 and CDR2: SGHTA, FQGNSA. CDR3 length equals 12 residues. CDR3 DNA: TGTGCCAGCAGCTTAGTTAGTGGGACCCAGTACTTC. Translated: CASSLVSGTQYF.

The chain uses TRBV5-1 and TRBJ1-5; TRBD1 matches 8 bases. This CDR3 comprises 14 residues. Losses at the gene ends were 4 bases for V and 6 bases for J; bases not matched to a gene: 6. CDR1 and CDR2 (germline): SGHRS, YFSETQ. The CDR3 protein is CASSADRGGQPQHF. The CDR3, as DNA: TGCGCCAGCAGCGCTGACAGGGGAGGTCAGCCCCAGCATTTT. The whole variable domain, remainder taken from reference TRBV5-1 and TRBJ1-5, is KAGVTQTPRYLIKTRGQQVTLSCSPISGHRSVSWYQQTPGQGLQFLFEYFSETQRNKGNFPGRFSGRQFSNSRSEMNVSTLELGDSALYLCASSADRGGQPQHFGDGTRLSIL.

This clone was counted at least ten times. CDR3 amino acids: CAITRGRAYEQYF. In DNA, the CDR3 is TGTGCCATCACCCGGGGGAGGGCCTACGAGCAGTACTTC. V and J are TRBV10-3 and TRBJ2-7; TRBD2 aligns across 7 bases. Germline CDR1 is ENHRY and CDR2 is SYGVKD. The CDR3 is 13 residues long. The V and J ends lost 7 bases and 2 bases, in that order; junction bases with no gene match: 5.

J is TRBJ2-1 and V is TRBV7-9, with D possibly TRBD2 on 6 matching bases. Between the trimmed V and J ends, which lost 7 bases and 0 bases, there was a span of 16 bases. The CDR3 contains 16 residues. The germline CDR1 and CDR2 sequences are SEHNR and FQNEAQ (reference sequence). CDR3 DNA sequence: TGTGCCAGCACTCGCGGGGACGAGAGCTCCTACAATGAGCAGTTCTTC. It codes for CASTRGDESSYNEQFF.

The chain links TRBV7-3 to TRBJ2-1, with a tentative D call TRBD2 (6 bases). The CDR3 totals 15 residues. From germline, CDR1 is SGHTA and CDR2 FQGTGA. Trimming removed 2 bases at V and 2 bases at J, with 10 bases between. This CDR3 is CASSLREFPYNEQFF. CDR3 sequence (DNA): TGTGCCAGCAGCTTACGGGAGTTCCCCTACAATGAGCAGTTCTTC.

The chain uses TRBV28 and TRBJ1-5, with TRBD1 identical over 7 bases. V lost 5 bases and J lost 4; bases outside the gene matches: 2. Per germline, CDR1 MDHEN and CDR2 SYDVKM. The CDR3 consists of 13 residues. This chain's CDR3 is CASSGTANQPQHF. In DNA, the CDR3 is TGTGCCAGCAGTGGGACAGCTAATCAGCCCCAGCATTTT.

V is TRBV10-3 and J is TRBJ2-1; 9 nucleotides line up with TRBD2. The CDR3 is 14 residues long. The germline gives CDR1 ENHRY, CDR2 SYGVKD. After removal of 7 bases from V and 6 bases from J, the junction contained 7 bases not matched to a gene. As DNA, the CDR3 is TGTGCCATCAAGGTTTCTAGCGGGGTCAATGAGCAGTTCTTC. Residues: CAIKVSSGVNEQFF.

The chain is built from TRBV7-2 and TRBJ2-2; 9 nucleotides line up with TRBD2. Germline lookup yields CDR1 SGHTA and CDR2 FQGNSA. The V gene end was trimmed by 5 bases and the J gene end by 5 bases; junction bases not matched to a gene: 9. The CDR3 contains 16 residues. The CDR3 coding sequence is TGTGCCAGCAGCACATCTAGCGGGGCTAAGACCGGGGAGCTGTTTTTT. Translated, it gives CASSTSSGAKTGELFF.

The chain combines TRBV11-2 with TRBJ2-1; D gene uncertain. V lost 4 bases and J 1 base, leaving 14 bases between the germline ends. Germline V CDR1 and CDR2: SGHAT, FQNNGV. The CDR3 extends over 16 amino acids. The CDR3 region is CASSSSLRRSYNEQFF. For the CDR3, the DNA is TGTGCCAGCAGCTCCTCCCTGAGGAGATCCTACAATGAGCAGTTCTTC.

The chain uses TRBV6-2 or TRBV6-3 and TRBJ1-1, with a possible D match to TRBD1 (6 bases). V was shortened by 2 bases and J by 8 bases, with 12 bases between the two germline ends. Germline CDR1 reads MNHEY; CDR2 reads SVGEGT. The CDR3 spans 13 residues. CDR3: CASSYTIGTEAFF. CDR3 DNA: TGTGCCAGCAGTTACACAATAGGGACAGAAGCTTTCTTT.

This chain links TRBV11-2 with TRBJ1-1; no reliable D call. Germline V gene sequence: CDR1 SGHAT, CDR2 FQNNGV. Trimming took off 3 bases at V and 1 base at J, with 9 bases between the two ends. The CDR3 spans 14 residues. In nucleotides, the CDR3 is TGTGCCAGCAGCTTTGGACGGGAGAACACTGAAGCTTTCTTT. This gives the protein CASSFGRENTEAFF.

J is TRBJ2-3 and V is TRBV5-1; 7 bases match TRBD2. The CDR3 spans 16 residues. Germline V gives CDR1 SGHRS, CDR2 YFSETQ. The trim removed 0 bases at V and 0 bases at J, leaving 4 bases unmatched. The CDR3 sequence is CASSLGLAGSTDTQYF. As DNA, the CDR3 is TGCGCCAGCAGCTTGGGACTAGCCGGGAGCACAGATACGCAGTATTTT.

This rearrangement joins TRBV5-6 to TRBJ1-6, with TRBD1 matching 7 bases. The junction had 7 bases not matched to a gene; V was cut back by 4 bases and J by 12 bases. The CDR3 runs to 13 residues. Germline assignment: CDR1 SGHDT and CDR2 YYEEEE. The CDR3 DNA follows: TGTGCCAGCAGCCGGGACAGCCACATACCCCTCCACTTT. It specifies CASSRDSHIPLHF.

The chain links TRBV30 to TRBJ1-2, with a possible D match to TRBD1 (6 bases). Trimming shortened V by 2 bases and J by 4 bases, and 17 bases separated the two germline ends. The CDR3 is made up of 15 amino acids. The germline V gene has CDR1 GTSNPN and CDR2 SVGIG (reference sequence). CDR3 bases: TGTGCCTGGAGTCCCCCACCAACAGGGATCTATGGCTACACCTTC. This codes for CAWSPPPTGIYGYTF. The variable domain in full, completed from reference TRBV30 and TRBJ1-2, reads SQTIHQWPATLVQPVGSPLSLECTVEGTSNPNLYWYRQAAGRGLQLLFYSVGIGQISSEVPQNLSASRPQDRQFILSSKKLLLSDSGFYLCAWSPPPTGIYGYTFGSGTRLTVV.

At least ten counts were recorded for this clone. The V and J genes are TRBV5-1 and TRBJ1-2; 11 bases map to TRBD1. The germline gives CDR1 SGHRS, CDR2 YFSETQ. The CDR3 is 15 amino acids. V lost 4 bases and J lost 4; bases outside the gene matches: 6. The DNA of the CDR3 is TGCGCCAGCAGCGATCGGACAGGGGGCATCTATGGCTACACCTTC. Amino acid sequence: CASSDRTGGIYGYTF.